What follows are 25 T cell receptor beta chains derived from one specimen sequenced in a study of PD-L1 blockade in urothelial cancer. Noted time point: pretreatment peripheral blood. Data came from immunoSEQ multiplex PCR; TCRdb stores just in-frame clones and leaves some out. The sample carries under 55,000 clones, approximately 90% recorded once. The specimen comprised PBMCs, sampled around atezolizumab (anti-PD-L1) treatment. Receptor source: a donor at least 40 years old with urothelial cancer.

V is TRBV29-1 and J is TRBJ2-1, with TRBD2 matching over 11 bases. This CDR3 has 14 amino acids. The V gene end was trimmed by 7 bases and the J gene end by 9 bases; junction bases not matched to a gene: 11. Germline values: CDR1 SQVTM, CDR2 ANQGSEA. CDR3 sequence: CSAARLAGLGEQFF. CDR3 DNA sequence: TGCAGCGCCGCAAGACTAGCGGGGCTGGGTGAGCAGTTCTTC.

The rearrangement uses TRBV15 and TRBJ2-3, with 8 bases identical to TRBD1. With V trimmed by 3 bases and J by 1 base, 6 bases remained unmatched. CDR1 and CDR2 from the germline V gene are LNHNV and YYDKDF (reference sequence). The CDR3 runs 16 residues. CDR3 residues: CATSSPRGRGTDTQYF. The CDR3, as DNA: TGTGCCACCAGCAGTCCCAGGGGGCGGGGCACAGATACGCAGTATTTT. The entire variable domain, with the rest obtained from reference TRBV15 and TRBJ2-3, is as follows: DAMVIQNPRYQVTQFGKPVTLSCSQTLNHNVMYWYQQKSSQAPKLLFHYYDKDFNNEADTPDNFQSRRPNTSFCFLDIRSPGLGDTAMYLCATSSPRGRGTDTQYFGPGTRLTVL.

This chain connects TRBV7-2 to TRBJ1-1; 7 bases map to TRBD1. Trimming at V came to 3 bases and at J to 8 bases, leaving 6 bases not matched to a gene. The germline gives CDR1 SGHTA, CDR2 FQGNSA. The CDR3 sequence is 13 residues long. The CDR3 DNA reads TGTGCCAGCAGCTTGGCAGGGGGAGGCGAAGCTTTCTTT. It yields the protein CASSLAGGGEAFF.

This chain connects TRBV18 to TRBJ2-7; 9 positions match TRBD1. Germline assignment: CDR1 KGHSH and CDR2 LQKENI. V trimming: 6 bases; J trimming: 2 bases; junction bases outside the gene matches: 5. The CDR3 covers 14 residues. The CDR3 is CASSLGTGTYEQYF. CDR3 DNA: TGTGCCAGCTCTCTAGGGACAGGGACCTACGAGCAGTACTTC.

This clone was seen a handful of times. The chain employs TRBV30 and TRBJ1-2, with D unclear. V gave up 3 bases and J gave up 7 bases, with 12 bases separating them. The CDR3 spans 12 residues. Germline V lookup: CDR1 GTSNPN, CDR2 SVGIG (reference sequence). CDR3 coding DNA: TGTGCCTGGAGCGCCTCCTACGGTGGCTACACCTTC. This translates into CAWSASYGGYTF.

The CDR3 is CASSRAGASANTGELFF. CDR3 nucleotides: TGTGCCAGCAGCCGGGCGGGGGCCTCCGCGAACACCGGGGAGCTGTTTTTT. The chain couples TRBV5-4 to TRBJ2-2, with D possibly TRBD2 on 7 matching bases. The CDR3 runs 17 residues. Germline values: CDR1 SGHNT, CDR2 YYREEE (reference sequence). V was pared by 4 bases and J by 0 bases, with 16 bases between. Full variable domain (rest looked up from reference TRBV5-4 and TRBJ2-2): ETGVTQSPTHLIKTRGQQVTLRCSSQSGHNTVSWYQQALGQGPQFIFQYYREEENGRGNFPPRFSGLQFPNYSSELNVNALELDDSALYLCASSRAGASANTGELFFGEGSRLTVL.

The V gene is TRBV28, the J gene TRBJ2-7, with 9 bases fitting TRBD2. The ends lost 5 bases at V and 4 bases at J; junction bases unmatched: 12. This CDR3 region has 16 residues. Per the germline V gene, CDR1 is MDHEN and CDR2 is SYDVKM. CDR3 loop: CASSVAPPSGRYEQYF. CDR3 DNA: TGTGCCAGCAGTGTTGCCCCTCCGAGCGGGAGGTACGAGCAGTACTTC.

This clone was observed a single time. The chain is built from TRBV7-9 and TRBJ1-2; 7 bases line up with TRBD1. Looked up from germline, CDR1 is SEHNR and CDR2 is FQNEAQ (reference sequence). This CDR3 is built from 14 residues. The junction had 7 bases not matched to a gene; V was cut back by 5 bases and J by 4 bases. The CDR3: CASSPTGLSYGYTF. The CDR3, as DNA: TGTGCCAGCAGCCCGACAGGGTTGTCCTATGGCTACACCTTC.

This chain links TRBV6-4 with TRBJ2-1; possible D gene TRBD1, 7 bases. V was clipped by 7 bases and J by 8 bases, with 15 bases between them. This CDR3 region has 13 residues. Germline V gene data show CDR1 as MRHNA and CDR2 as SNTAGT. The CDR3 DNA sequence: TGTGCCAGCACTCGACAGGGAGGCGATGAGCAGTTCTTC. This codes for CASTRQGGDEQFF.

The chain combines TRBV5-1 with TRBJ2-3, with 7 nucleotides matching TRBD1. This CDR3 is 15 amino acids long. Germline V CDR1 and CDR2: SGHRS, YFSETQ. J gave up 0 bases and V 6 bases, and 7 bases lay outside the gene matches. CDR3 sequence reads: CASKVGTASTDTQYF. For the CDR3, the DNA is TGCGCCAGCAAGGTGGGGACAGCTAGCACAGATACGCAGTATTTT.

The chain carries TRBV11-2 and TRBJ2-1; a weak D match, TRBD2 (6 bases). The CDR3 is 13 amino acids. CDR1 and CDR2 from the germline V gene are SGHAT and FQNNGV. V was pared by 6 bases and J by 5 bases, with 11 bases between. CDR3 bases: TGTGCCAGCAGGGCGGGGCCGAACAATGAGCAGTTCTTC. The encoded protein is CASRAGPNNEQFF.

A single count supports this clone. The V gene is TRBV18, the J gene TRBJ2-1, with 12 positions matching TRBD2. J was trimmed by 12 bases and V by 3 bases; bases with no gene match: 9. This CDR3 is 15 amino acids long. Germline assignment: CDR1 KGHSH and CDR2 LQKENI. CDR3 DNA sequence: TGTGCCAGCTCACCCCGGACTAGCGGGGACGCCTGGCAGTTCTTC. This codes for CASSPRTSGDAWQFF.

The chain joins TRBV7-2 to TRBJ2-1; the D gene is possibly TRBD2 (5 bases). CDR3 length equals 15 residues. Trimming cost V 3 bases and J 1 base, with 10 bases left between them. Germline V gene data show CDR1 as SGHTA and CDR2 as FQGNSA. CDR3 coding DNA: TGTGCCAGCAGCTTCACGCGCGGGTCCTACAATGAGCAGTTCTTC. Encoded protein: CASSFTRGSYNEQFF.

A note on this clone: A read error may produce the germline difference seen at one junction end. The CDR3 loop is CVTADTEAFF. CDR3 DNA: TGTGTCACAGCGGACACTGAAGCTTTCTTT. The V call is TRBV29-1, the J call TRBJ1-1, with unresolved D. The CDR3 length is 10 residues. Germline CDR1 SQVTM, CDR2 ANQGSEA.

The rearrangement joins TRBV5-6 to TRBJ2-1, with 11 bases matching TRBD2. V was pared by 1 base and J by 8 bases, with 5 bases of the junction left unmatched. This CDR3 spans 15 amino acids. Germline V gene sequence: CDR1 SGHDT, CDR2 YYEEEE. The CDR3 sequence: CASSLLGLAGHEQFF. CDR3 DNA: TGTGCCAGCAGCTTGCTTGGACTAGCGGGTCATGAGCAGTTCTTC.

The chain links TRBV9 to TRBJ2-3; D possibly corresponds to TRBD2 (6 bases). The V gene lost 6 bases and the J gene lost 1 base, with 21 bases spanning the gap. The CDR3 sequence is 17 residues long. Per the germline V gene, CDR1 is SGDLS and CDR2 is YYNGEE. CDR3 residues: CASTPAGNRGGTDTQYF. The CDR3, as DNA: TGTGCCAGCACCCCGGCGGGGAATAGAGGAGGCACAGATACGCAGTATTTT.

V and J are TRBV18 and TRBJ2-3, with D possibly TRBD1 on 5 matching bases. The CDR3 is made up of 17 amino acids. Germline loops: CDR1 KGHSH, CDR2 LQKENI. V dropped 2 bases and J dropped 6 bases, with 21 bases sitting between them. The CDR3 DNA reads as TGTGCCAGCTCACCAAGTTCGGCGCACAGGCGATGGGATACGCAGTATTTT. Translation gives CASSPSSAHRRWDTQYF.

CDR3 sequence (DNA): TGTGCCATCAGTGCCGGGGGTGGCACCGGGGAGCTGTTTTTT. It encodes CAISAGGGTGELFF. This chain connects TRBV10-3 to TRBJ2-2, with D perhaps TRBD2 (6 bases). V was shortened by 4 bases and J by 4 bases, with 10 bases between the two germline ends. The CDR3 is made up of 14 amino acids. The germline V gene has CDR1 ENHRY and CDR2 SYGVKD.

J is TRBJ1-2 and V is TRBV4-1; the D gene is possibly TRBD1 (6 bases). This CDR3 spans 18 amino acids. Trimming took 0 bases from V and 2 from J, leaving 19 bases between them. The V gene's germline CDR1 is MGHRA and CDR2 YSYEKL. The CDR3 loop reads CASSQDGGGGTVNYGYTF. For the CDR3, the DNA is TGCGCCAGCAGCCAAGATGGGGGCGGGGGAACCGTCAACTATGGCTACACCTTC.

The chain links TRBV10-3 to TRBJ2-2, with D hard to call. The CDR3 has 15 residues. The V and J ends lost 3 bases and 4 bases respectively, with 12 bases between them. The germline CDR1 and CDR2 sequences are ENHRY and SYGVKD. The DNA of the CDR3 is TGTGCCATCAGTGATGTGGGCAGACCCACCGGGGAGCTGTTTTTT. Translated, it gives CAISDVGRPTGELFF.

The gene calls are TRBV7-8 and TRBJ2-1; TRBD2 matches at 8 bases. The CDR3 length is 16 residues. Trimming removed 5 bases from V and 0 bases from J; junction bases left unmatched: 6. CDR1 SGHVS and CDR2 FQNEAQ come from the germline V gene. CDR3 coding DNA: TGTGCCAGCAGCCCAATACTAGCGGACTCCTACAATGAGCAGTTCTTC. Protein product: CASSPILADSYNEQFF.

The rearrangement joins TRBV5-8 to TRBJ1-1, with D unclear. The CDR3 has 13 amino acids. CDR1 and CDR2 (germline): SGHTS, YDEGEE. Deletions cut 1 base from V and 1 base from J, with 5 bases between. CDR3 DNA sequence: TGTGCCAGCAGCTTGTTCAGGAACACTGAAGCTTTCTTT. This gives the protein CASSLFRNTEAFF.

The chain recombines TRBV5-5 with TRBJ2-7, with D maybe TRBD1 (6 bases). There are 14 residues in the CDR3. V gave up 0 bases and J gave up 3 bases, with 10 bases separating them. In germline, CDR1 is SGHKS, CDR2 YYEKEE (reference sequence). CDR3 sequence: CASSLGAGVYEQYF. The CDR3 DNA is TGTGCCAGCAGCTTGGGGGCAGGGGTCTACGAGCAGTACTTC.

V and J are TRBV11-2 and TRBJ2-5; possibly TRBD2 for D (6 bases). Germline CDR1 and CDR2: SGHAT and FQNNGV. The CDR3 length is 13 residues. V lost 1 base to trimming and J lost 7 bases, with 10 bases between them. The CDR3 protein is CASSLGVGGTQYF. The CDR3 nucleotides read TGTGCCAGCAGCTTAGGGGTGGGGGGGACCCAGTACTTC.

The chain recombines TRBV4-2 with TRBJ2-2; tentative D call: TRBD2 (6 bases). The CDR3 sequence is 16 residues long. V was trimmed by 0 bases and J by 5 bases, leaving 13 bases between them. Germline-derived CDR1 and CDR2 are LGHNA and YNFKEQ. CDR3 region: CASSQDGLALTGELFF. CDR3 bases: TGTGCCAGCAGCCAAGATGGGCTAGCGTTAACCGGGGAGCTGTTTTTT.